A single sample is the source of the 10 T cell receptor beta chains below, sequenced in a study of prognosis after radiotherapy for stage I lung cancer. Starting from genomic DNA, TCR beta CDR3 was amplified through two-round multiplex PCR. Round one of PCR was performed, and it used primers specific to each TRBV and TRBJ gene. TCRdb fed the multiplex PCR reads into MiXCR, producing one record per CDR3 protein. Of approximately 11,000 distinct CDR3 sequences detected, roughly 51% appear once; the ten largest clones hold 7% to 7.5%. Sample: PBMCs, taken before or after stereotactic body radiation therapy (not recorded which). These receptors were collected from a donor aged 50 or older with non-small cell lung cancer.

For this clonotype: A read error may be the cause here, since a much bigger clone is one base away. The chain combines TRBV7-9 with TRBJ2-7; D tentatively fits TRBD1 or TRBD2 (7 bases each). The V end was cut by 5 bases, the J end by 5 bases, with 13 bases between. Germline CDR1 is SEHNR and CDR2 is FQNEAQ (reference sequence). The CDR3 totals 13 residues. The CDR3 here is CASSAQGRDEQYF. The DNA of the CDR3 is TGTGCCAGCAGCGCACAGGGGAGGGACGAGCAGTACTTC.

This clonotype was recorded many times. One junction end disagrees with the germline gene, perhaps due to a read error. The chain employs TRBV7-9 and TRBJ1-2; a weak D match, TRBD1 (6 bases). The length of the CDR3 is 15 residues. Germline-derived CDR1 and CDR2 are SEHNR and FQNEAQ (reference sequence). CDR3 nucleotides: TGTGCCAGCAGCTTAGAGCTAGGGGGTAACTATGGCTACATCTTC. It encodes CASSLELGGNYGYIF.

Concerning this clonotype: A much larger clone is a single base away; this may be a read error. The rearrangement links TRBV15 to TRBJ2-7, with D uncertain. Germline CDR1 and CDR2: LNHNV and YYDKDF (reference sequence). The CDR3 contains 13 residues. The CDR3 DNA reads as TGTGCCACCAGCAGTCATGCGTCCTACGATCAGTACTTC. It specifies CATSSHASYDQYF.

This clonotype is deemed medium-sized. The chain employs TRBV20-1 and TRBJ2-7; D is possibly TRBD2 (5 bases). Per the germline V gene, CDR1 is DFQATT and CDR2 is SNEGSKA (reference sequence). Deletions cut 3 bases from V and 7 bases from J, with 10 bases between. The CDR3 sequence is 11 residues long. The CDR3 DNA sequence: TGCAGTGCTAGTCCGGGATGGGAGCAGTACTTC. Translating it yields CSASPGWEQYF.

The chain is built from TRBV12-3 or TRBV12-4 and TRBJ1-5, with unresolved D. The CDR3 has 15 amino acids. The germline V and J ends were trimmed by 3 bases and 6 bases, with 15 bases remaining between them. The CDR3 loop is CASSFRSGMSQPQHF. In nucleotides, the CDR3 is TGTGCCAGCAGTTTTAGGTCAGGCATGAGTCAGCCCCAGCATTTT.

Concerning this clonotype: Because the CDR3 is missing its conserved closing phenylalanine or tryptophan, this is likely a read error. The chain is built from TRBV2 and TRBJ1-3; D is possibly TRBD1 (5 bases). This CDR3 comprises 15 residues. V lost 6 bases and J 1 base, leaving 13 bases between the germline ends. Per germline, CDR1 SNHLY and CDR2 FYNNEI. Here the CDR3 DNA reads TGTGCCAGCAGCCGAGGACAAAATTCTGGAAACACCATATATTCT. Its translation is CASSRGQNSGNTIYS.

In its sample, this clonotype ranks as large. This chain uses TRBV27 with TRBJ2-7; TRBD2 aligns across 11 bases. The CDR3 runs 14 residues. In germline, CDR1 is MNHEY, CDR2 SMNVEV (reference sequence). V gave up 6 bases and J gave up 3 bases; unmatched junction bases: 4. The CDR3 nucleotides read TGTGCCAGCAGACTAGCGGGGGACCTCTACGAGCAGTACTTC. Encoded protein: CASRLAGDLYEQYF.

Remarks on this clonotype: A far larger clone is one nucleotide away, so this likely arose from a read error. The V gene is TRBV6-1, the J gene TRBJ1-6, with D possibly TRBD1 on 6 matching bases. Germline CDR1 is MNHNS and CDR2 is SASEGT. This CDR3 has 15 residues. CDR3 region: CSSSWGAQYNSPLHF. The CDR3 DNA follows: TGTTCCAGCAGTTGGGGGGCACAGTATAATTCACCCCTCCACTTT.

The sample holds many counts of this clonotype. V is TRBV20-1 and J is TRBJ2-5; 7 bases are a match to TRBD2. CDR1 is DFQATT, CDR2 SNEGSKA, per germline (reference sequence). The CDR3 runs 15 residues. V shed 2 bases, J shed 1 base, and the junction held 7 bases outside the gene matches. This chain's CDR3 is CSARLPTSVQETQYF. Written as DNA, the CDR3 is TGCAGTGCTAGATTGCCAACTAGCGTCCAAGAGACCCAGTACTTC.

The V and J genes are TRBV20-1 and TRBJ2-2, with no clear D. The V end was cut by 5 bases, the J end by 5 bases, with 15 bases between. The CDR3 has 14 residues. Germline V gene data show CDR1 as DFQATT and CDR2 as SNEGSKA (reference sequence). The CDR3 DNA reads TGCAGTGCTGCCCCGCCCCTGGGGACCGGGGAGCTGTTTTTT. This gives the protein CSAAPPLGTGELFF.